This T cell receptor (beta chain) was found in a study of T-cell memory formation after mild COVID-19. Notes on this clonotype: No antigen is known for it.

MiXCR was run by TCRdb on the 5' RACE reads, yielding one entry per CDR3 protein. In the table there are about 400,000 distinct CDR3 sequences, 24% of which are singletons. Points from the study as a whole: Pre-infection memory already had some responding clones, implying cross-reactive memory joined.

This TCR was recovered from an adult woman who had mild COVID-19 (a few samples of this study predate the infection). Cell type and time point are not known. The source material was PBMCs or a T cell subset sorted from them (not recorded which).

As DNA, the CDR3 is TGTGCCAGCAGCTTGACAGGGGAGGGCGAGCAGTACTTC. Translation gives CASSLTGEGEQYF. The chain uses TRBV5-6 and TRBJ2-7; D may match TRBD1 or TRBD2 (7 bases each). With 1 base removed from V and 6 bases from J, the gap between germline ends came to 11 bases. The germline V gene encodes CDR1 SGHDT and CDR2 YYEEEE. The CDR3 loop spans 13 amino acids.